Here is one TCR beta chain with its context. Its antigen is unidentified. V gave up 3 bases and J gave up 7 bases, with 12 bases separating them. The germline CDR1 and CDR2 sequences are DFQATT and SNEGSKA (reference sequence). This CDR3 is 13 amino acids long. This entry belongs to a study of CD8 T cells in Susac syndrome. Study-wide results and limits: The study admitted that it had a relatively small number of individuals in its TCR sequencing and HLA analysis.

TCR beta was sequenced from blood CD8+ and CD4+ T cells. Multiple sclerosis controls were treatment-naive patients with stable or active relapsing-remitting disease. Roughly 0.45 to 1 ug RNA was reverse transcribed with random hexamers. TCRdb reprocessed the immunoSEQ multiplex PCR reads via MiXCR and lists one record per CDR3 protein. The sample has 120,000 to 150,000 distinct CDR3 sequences, roughly 95% seen once. The sequence was obtained from a human donor with multiple sclerosis. Sequencing used CD4+ T cells from PBMCs. This chain uses TRBV20-1 with TRBJ2-2; D not certain. CDR3 residues: CSASPPLGGELFF. The CDR3 DNA sequence: TGCAGTGCTAGTCCTCCGTTGGGCGGGGAGCTGTTTTTT.